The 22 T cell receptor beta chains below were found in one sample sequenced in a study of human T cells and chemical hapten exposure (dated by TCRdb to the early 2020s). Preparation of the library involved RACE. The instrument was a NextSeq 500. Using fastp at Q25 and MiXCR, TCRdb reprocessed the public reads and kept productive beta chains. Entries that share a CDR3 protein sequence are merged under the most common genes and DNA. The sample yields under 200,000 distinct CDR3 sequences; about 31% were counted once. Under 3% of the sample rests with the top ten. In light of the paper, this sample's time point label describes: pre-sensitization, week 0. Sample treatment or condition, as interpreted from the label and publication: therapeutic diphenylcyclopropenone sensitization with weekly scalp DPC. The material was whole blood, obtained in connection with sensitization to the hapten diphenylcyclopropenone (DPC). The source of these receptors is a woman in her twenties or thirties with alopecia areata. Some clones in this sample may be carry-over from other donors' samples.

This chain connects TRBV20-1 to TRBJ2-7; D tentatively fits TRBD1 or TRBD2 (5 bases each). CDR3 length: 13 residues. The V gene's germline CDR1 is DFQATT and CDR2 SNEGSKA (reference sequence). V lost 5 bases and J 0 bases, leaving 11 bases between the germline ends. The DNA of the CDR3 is TGCAGTGCTCCCCGGGACGCCTCCTACGAGCAGTACTTC. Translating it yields CSAPRDASYEQYF.

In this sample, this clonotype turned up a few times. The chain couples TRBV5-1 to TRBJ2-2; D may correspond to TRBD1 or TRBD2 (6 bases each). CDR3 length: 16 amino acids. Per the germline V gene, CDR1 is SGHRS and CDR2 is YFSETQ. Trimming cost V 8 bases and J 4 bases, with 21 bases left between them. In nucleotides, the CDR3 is TGCGCCAGTCAGCTTATTCCGGGGGCGATCACCGGGGAGCTGTTTTTT. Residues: CASQLIPGAITGELFF.

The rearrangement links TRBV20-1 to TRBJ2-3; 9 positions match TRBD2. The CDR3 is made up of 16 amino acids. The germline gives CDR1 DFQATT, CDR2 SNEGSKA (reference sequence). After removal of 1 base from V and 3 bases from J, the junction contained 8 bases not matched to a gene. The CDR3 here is CSARVPLAGRTDTQYF. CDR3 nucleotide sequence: TGCAGTGCTAGAGTACCGCTAGCGGGAAGAACAGATACGCAGTATTTT.

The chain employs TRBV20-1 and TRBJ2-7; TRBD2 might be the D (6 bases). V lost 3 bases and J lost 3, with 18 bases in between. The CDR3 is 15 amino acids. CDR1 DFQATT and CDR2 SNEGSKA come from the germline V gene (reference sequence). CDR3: CSASPRGGGYYEQYF. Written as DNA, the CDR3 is TGCAGTGCTAGCCCGAGGGGAGGAGGGTACTACGAGCAGTACTTC.

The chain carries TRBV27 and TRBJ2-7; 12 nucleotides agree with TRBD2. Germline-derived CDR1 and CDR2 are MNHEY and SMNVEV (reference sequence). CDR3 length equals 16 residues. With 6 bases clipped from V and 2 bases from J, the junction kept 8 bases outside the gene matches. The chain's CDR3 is CASSPTSGRFTYEQYF. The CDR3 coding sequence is TGTGCCAGCAGCCCCACTAGCGGGAGGTTCACCTACGAGCAGTACTTC.

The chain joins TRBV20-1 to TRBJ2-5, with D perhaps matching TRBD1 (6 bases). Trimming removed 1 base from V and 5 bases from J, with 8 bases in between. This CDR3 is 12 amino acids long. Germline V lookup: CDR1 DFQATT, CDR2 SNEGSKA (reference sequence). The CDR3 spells CSARGQGETQYF. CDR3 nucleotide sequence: TGCAGTGCTAGAGGTCAGGGGGAGACCCAGTACTTC.

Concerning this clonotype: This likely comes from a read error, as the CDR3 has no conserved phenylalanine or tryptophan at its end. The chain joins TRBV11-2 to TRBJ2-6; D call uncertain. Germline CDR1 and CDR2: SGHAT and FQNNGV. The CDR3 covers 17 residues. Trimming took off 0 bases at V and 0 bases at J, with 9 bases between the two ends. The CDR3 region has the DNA TGTGCCAGCAGCTTAGATCGGGTGAACTCTGGGGCCAACGTCCTGACTTAC. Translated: CASSLDRVNSGANVLTY.

For the CDR3, the DNA is TGTGCCATCAGTGGGGCTGGACAGGGTGGTTCACCCCTCCACTTT. Translating gives CAISGAGQGGSPLHF. This chain joins TRBV10-3 and TRBJ1-6, with 8 bases aligning to TRBD1. Germline V gene sequence: CDR1 ENHRY, CDR2 SYGVKD. The J segment lost 9 bases and the V segment lost 4 bases, leaving 8 bases of the junction unmatched. This CDR3 comprises 15 residues.

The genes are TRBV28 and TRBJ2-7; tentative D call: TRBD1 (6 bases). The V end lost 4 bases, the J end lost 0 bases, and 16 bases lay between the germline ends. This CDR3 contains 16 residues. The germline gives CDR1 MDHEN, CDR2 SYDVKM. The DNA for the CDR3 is TGTGCCAGCAGTTCTCGGGACAATTTTCGCTCCTACGAGCAGTACTTC. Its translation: CASSSRDNFRSYEQYF.

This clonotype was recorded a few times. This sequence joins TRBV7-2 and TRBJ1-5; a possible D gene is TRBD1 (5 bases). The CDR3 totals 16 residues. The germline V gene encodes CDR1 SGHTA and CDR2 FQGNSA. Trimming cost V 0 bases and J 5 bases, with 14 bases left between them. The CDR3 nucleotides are TGTGCCAGCAGCTTAGCCGTGGACACAGACTATCAGCCCCAGCATTTT. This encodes CASSLAVDTDYQPQHF.

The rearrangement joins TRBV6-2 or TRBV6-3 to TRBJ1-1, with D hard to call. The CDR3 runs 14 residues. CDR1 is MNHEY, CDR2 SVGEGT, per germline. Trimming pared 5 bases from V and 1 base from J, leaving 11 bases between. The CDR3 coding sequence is TGTGCCAGCAGTCGCATGATCAAGAACACTGAAGCTTTCTTT. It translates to CASSRMIKNTEAFF.

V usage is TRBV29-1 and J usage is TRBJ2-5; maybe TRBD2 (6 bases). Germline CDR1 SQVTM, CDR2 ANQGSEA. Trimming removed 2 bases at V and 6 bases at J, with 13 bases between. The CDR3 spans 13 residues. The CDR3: CSVESGGRKTQYF. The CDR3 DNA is TGCAGCGTTGAATCCGGGGGTAGAAAGACCCAGTACTTC.

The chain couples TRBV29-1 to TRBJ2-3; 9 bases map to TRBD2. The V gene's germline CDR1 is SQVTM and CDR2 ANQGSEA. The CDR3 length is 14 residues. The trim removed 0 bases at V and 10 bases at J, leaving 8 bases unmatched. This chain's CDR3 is CSVEDRGSGSSQYF. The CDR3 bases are TGCAGCGTTGAAGATCGGGGTAGCGGGAGTTCGCAGTATTTT.

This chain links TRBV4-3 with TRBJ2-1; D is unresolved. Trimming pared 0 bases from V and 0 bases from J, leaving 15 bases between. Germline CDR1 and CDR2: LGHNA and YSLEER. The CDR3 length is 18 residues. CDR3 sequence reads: CASSQDTAESSSYNEQFF. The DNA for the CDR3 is TGCGCCAGCAGCCAAGATACGGCGGAAAGCAGCTCCTACAATGAGCAGTTCTTC.

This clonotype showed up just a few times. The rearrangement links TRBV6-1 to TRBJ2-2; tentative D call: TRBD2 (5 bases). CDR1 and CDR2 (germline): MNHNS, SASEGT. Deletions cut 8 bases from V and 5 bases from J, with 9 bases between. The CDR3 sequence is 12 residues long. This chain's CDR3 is CASGRRTGELFF. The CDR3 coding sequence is TGTGCCAGCGGTCGGAGGACCGGGGAGCTGTTTTTT.

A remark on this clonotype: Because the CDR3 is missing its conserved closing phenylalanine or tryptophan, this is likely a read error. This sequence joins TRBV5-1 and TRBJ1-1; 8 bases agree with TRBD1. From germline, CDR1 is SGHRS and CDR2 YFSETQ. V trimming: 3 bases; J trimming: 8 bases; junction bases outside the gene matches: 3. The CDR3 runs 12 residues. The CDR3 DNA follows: TGCGCCAGCAGCTGGACAGGGACCGAAGCTTTCCTT. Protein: CASSWTGTEAFL.

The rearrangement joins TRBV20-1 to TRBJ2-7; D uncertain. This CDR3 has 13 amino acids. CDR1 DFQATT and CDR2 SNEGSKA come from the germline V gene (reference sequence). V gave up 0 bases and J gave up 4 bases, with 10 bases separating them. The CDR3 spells CSARDHGVYEQYF. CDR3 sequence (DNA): TGCAGTGCTAGAGATCACGGAGTTTACGAGCAGTACTTC.

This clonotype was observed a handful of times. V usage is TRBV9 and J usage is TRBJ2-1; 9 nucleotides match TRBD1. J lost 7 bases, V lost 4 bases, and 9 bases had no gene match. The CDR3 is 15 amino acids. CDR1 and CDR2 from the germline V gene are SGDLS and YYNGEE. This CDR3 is CASSFTGQGRNEQFF. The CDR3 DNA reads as TGTGCCAGCAGCTTTACGGGACAGGGCCGGAATGAGCAGTTCTTC. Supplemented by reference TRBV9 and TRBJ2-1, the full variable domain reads DSGVTQTPKHLITATGQRVTLRCSPRSGDLSVYWYQQSLDQGLQFLIQYYNGEERAKGNILERFSAQQFPDLHSELNLSSLELGDSALYFCASSFTGQGRNEQFFGPGTRLTVL.

As DNA, the CDR3 is TGCGCCAGCAGCTTGAACGACGAGCAGTACTTC. It encodes CASSLNDEQYF. The V and J genes are TRBV5-1 and TRBJ2-7, with no clear D. Trimming left V 1 base short and J 5 bases short, with 4 bases between. This CDR3 comprises 11 residues. Germline CDR1 is SGHRS and CDR2 is YFSETQ.

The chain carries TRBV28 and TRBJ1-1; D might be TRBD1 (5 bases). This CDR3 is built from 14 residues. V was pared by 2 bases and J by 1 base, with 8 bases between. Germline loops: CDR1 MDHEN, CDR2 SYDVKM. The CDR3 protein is CASSLVRANTEAFF. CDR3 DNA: TGTGCCAGCAGTTTAGTCAGGGCGAACACTGAAGCTTTCTTT.

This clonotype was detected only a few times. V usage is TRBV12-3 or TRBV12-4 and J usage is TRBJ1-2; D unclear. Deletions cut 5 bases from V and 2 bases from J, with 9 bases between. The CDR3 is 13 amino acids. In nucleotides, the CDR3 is TGTGCCAGCAGTGTCGGGAACAACTATGGCTACACCTTC. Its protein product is CASSVGNNYGYTF.

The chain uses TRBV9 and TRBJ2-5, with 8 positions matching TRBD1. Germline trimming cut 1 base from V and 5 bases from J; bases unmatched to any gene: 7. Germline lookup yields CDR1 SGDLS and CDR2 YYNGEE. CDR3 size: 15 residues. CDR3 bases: TGTGCCAGCAGCGTAACAGGGGGATTTGTGGAGACCCAGTACTTC. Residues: CASSVTGGFVETQYF.